This T cell receptor (beta chain) is from a study of CD4+ T cells in melanoma. Study observations and caveats: CD8+ T cell, macrophage and B cell function reportedly correlated with neoantigen-specific CD4+ T cells.

Repertoires were generated with immunoSEQ multiplex PCR, while TCRdb's copy carries only in-frame clones and drops some. The sample records about 4,900 clones, 64% being singletons. A remark on this clone: As yet, its antigen is unknown.

Losses at the gene ends were 5 bases for V and 2 bases for J; bases not matched to a gene: 4. Germline V CDR1 and CDR2: SGHAT, FQDESV (reference sequence). This CDR3 is built from 16 residues. The rearrangement uses TRBV11-1 and TRBJ2-3, with TRBD2 matching over 13 bases. Material: cells from a culture (not recorded whether cultured in vitro). The TCR was taken from a human donor with melanoma. The CDR3 DNA is TGTGCCAGCAGCCGAGGGACTAGCGGGAACACAGATACGCAGTATTTT. This translates into CASSRGTSGNTDTQYF.